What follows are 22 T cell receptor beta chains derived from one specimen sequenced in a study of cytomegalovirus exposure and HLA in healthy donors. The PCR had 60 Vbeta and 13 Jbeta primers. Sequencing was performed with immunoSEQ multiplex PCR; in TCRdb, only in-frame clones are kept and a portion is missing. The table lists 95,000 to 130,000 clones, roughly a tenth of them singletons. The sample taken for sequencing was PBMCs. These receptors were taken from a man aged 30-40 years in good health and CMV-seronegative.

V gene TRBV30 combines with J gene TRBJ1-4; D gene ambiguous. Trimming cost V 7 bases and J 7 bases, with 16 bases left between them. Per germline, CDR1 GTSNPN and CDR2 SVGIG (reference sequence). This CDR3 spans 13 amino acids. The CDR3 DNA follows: TGTGCCTTACGAGAGGGATCCCCTGAAAAACTGTTTTTT. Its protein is CALREGSPEKLFF.

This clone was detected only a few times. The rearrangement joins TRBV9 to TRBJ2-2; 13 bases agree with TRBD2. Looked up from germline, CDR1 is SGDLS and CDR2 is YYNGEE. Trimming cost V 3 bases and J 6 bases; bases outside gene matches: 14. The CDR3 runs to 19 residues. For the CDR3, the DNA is TGTGCCAGCAGCGCCACCACCCCTGGACTAGCGGGAGAGGCCGGGGAGCTGTTTTTT. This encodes CASSATTPGLAGEAGELFF.

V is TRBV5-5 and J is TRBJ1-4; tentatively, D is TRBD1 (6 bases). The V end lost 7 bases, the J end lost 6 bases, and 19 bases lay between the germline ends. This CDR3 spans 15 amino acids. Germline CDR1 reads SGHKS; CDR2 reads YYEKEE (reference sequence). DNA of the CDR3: TGTGCCAGCTCGCCCATCGGGGGGCGAGATGAAAAACTGTTTTTT. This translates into CASSPIGGRDEKLFF.

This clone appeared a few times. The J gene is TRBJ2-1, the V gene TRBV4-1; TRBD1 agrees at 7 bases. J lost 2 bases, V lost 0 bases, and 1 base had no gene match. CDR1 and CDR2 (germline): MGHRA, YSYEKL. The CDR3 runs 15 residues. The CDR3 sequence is CASSQDTGAYNEQFF. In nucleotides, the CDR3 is TGCGCCAGCAGCCAAGATACAGGGGCCTACAATGAGCAGTTCTTC.

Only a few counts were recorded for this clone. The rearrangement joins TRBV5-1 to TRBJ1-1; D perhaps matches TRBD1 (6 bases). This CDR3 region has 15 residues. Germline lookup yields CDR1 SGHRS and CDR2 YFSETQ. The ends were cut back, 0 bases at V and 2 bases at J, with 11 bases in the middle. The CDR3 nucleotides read TGCGCCAGCAGCTTGGAGGACAGTCTTAACACTGAAGCTTTCTTT. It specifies CASSLEDSLNTEAFF.

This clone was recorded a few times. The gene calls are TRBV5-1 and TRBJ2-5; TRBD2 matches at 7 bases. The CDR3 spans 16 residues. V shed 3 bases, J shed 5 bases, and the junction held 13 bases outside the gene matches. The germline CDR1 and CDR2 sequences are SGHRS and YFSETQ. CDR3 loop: CASSWDGGAGSETQYF. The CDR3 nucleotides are TGCGCCAGCAGCTGGGACGGGGGAGCGGGAAGTGAGACCCAGTACTTC.

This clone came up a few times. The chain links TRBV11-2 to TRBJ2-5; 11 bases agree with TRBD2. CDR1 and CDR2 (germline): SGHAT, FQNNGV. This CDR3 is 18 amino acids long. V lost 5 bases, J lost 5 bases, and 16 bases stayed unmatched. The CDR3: CASSQAYLLAGEDETQYF. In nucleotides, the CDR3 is TGTGCCAGCAGCCAAGCCTACTTACTAGCGGGAGAAGACGAGACCCAGTACTTC.

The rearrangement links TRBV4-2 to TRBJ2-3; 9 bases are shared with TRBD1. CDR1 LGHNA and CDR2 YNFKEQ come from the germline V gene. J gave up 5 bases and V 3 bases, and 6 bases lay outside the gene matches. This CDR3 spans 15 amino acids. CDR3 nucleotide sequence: TGTGCCAGCAGCCAGGACGGACAGGGGATAGATACGCAGTATTTT. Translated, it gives CASSQDGQGIDTQYF.

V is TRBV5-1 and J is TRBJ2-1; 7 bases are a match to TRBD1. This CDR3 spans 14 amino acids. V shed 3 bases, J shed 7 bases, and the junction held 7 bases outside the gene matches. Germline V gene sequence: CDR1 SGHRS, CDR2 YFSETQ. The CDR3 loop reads CASSYDREGNEQFF. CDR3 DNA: TGCGCCAGCAGCTACGACAGGGAAGGTAATGAGCAGTTCTTC.

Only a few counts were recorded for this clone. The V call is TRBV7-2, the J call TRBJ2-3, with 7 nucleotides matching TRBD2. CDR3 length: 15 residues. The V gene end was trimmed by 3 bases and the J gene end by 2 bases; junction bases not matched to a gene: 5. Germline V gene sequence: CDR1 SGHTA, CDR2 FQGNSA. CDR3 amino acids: CASSLAGALTDTQYF. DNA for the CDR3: TGTGCCAGCAGCTTGGCGGGAGCCCTCACAGATACGCAGTATTTT.

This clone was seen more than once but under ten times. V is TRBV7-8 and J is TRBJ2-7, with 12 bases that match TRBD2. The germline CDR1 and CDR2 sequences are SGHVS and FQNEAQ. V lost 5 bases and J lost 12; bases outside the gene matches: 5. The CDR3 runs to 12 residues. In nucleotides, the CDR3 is TGTGCCAGCAGCCGGACTAGCGGGACGTCGTACTTC. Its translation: CASSRTSGTSYF.

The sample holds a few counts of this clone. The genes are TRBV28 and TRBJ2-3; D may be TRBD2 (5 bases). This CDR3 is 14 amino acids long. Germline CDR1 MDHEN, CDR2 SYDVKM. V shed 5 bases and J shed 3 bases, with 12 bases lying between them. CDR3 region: CASSELVNTDTQYF. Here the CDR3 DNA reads TGTGCCAGCAGTGAACTAGTAAATACAGATACGCAGTATTTT.

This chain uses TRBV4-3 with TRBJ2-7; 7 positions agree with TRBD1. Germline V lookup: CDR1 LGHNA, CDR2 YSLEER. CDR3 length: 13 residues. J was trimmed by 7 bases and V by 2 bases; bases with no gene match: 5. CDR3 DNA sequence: TGCGCCAGCAGCCAACGACAGGGCGGGGAGCAGTACTTC. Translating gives CASSQRQGGEQYF.

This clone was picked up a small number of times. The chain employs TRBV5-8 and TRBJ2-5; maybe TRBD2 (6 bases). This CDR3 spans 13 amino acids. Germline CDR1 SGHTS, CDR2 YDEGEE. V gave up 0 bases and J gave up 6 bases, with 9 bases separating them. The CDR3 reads CASSLDGGKTQYF. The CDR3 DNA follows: TGTGCCAGCAGCTTGGACGGCGGGAAGACCCAGTACTTC.

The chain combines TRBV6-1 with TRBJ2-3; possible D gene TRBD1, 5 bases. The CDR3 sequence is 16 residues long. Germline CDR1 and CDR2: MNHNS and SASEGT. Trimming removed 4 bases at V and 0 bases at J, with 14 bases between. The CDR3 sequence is CASSGRQLQSTDTQYF. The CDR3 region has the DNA TGTGCCAGCAGTGGCCGACAGTTACAAAGCACAGATACGCAGTATTTT.

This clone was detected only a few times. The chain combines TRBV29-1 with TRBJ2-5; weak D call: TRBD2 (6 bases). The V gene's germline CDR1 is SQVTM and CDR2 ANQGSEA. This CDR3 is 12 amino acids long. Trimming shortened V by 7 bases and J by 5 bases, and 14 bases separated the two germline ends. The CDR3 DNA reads TGCAGCGACGGCAGCGCGGGGGAGACCCAGTACTTC. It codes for CSDGSAGETQYF.

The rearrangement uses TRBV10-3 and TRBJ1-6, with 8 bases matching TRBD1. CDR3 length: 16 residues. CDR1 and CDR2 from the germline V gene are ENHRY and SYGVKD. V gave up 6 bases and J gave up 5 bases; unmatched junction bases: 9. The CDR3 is CAIRETGDGNNSPLHF. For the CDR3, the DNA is TGTGCCATCAGGGAGACAGGGGATGGGAATAATTCACCCCTCCACTTT.

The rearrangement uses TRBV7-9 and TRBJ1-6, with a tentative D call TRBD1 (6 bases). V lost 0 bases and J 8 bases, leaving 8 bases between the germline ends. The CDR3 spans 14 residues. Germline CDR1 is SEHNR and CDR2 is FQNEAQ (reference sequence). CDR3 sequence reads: CASSLAAGDSPLHF. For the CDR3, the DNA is TGTGCCAGCAGCTTAGCTGCAGGGGATTCACCCCTCCACTTT.

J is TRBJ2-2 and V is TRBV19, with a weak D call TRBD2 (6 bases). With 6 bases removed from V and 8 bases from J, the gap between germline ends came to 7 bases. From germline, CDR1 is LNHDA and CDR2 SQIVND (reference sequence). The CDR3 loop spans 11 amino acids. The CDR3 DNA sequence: TGTGCCAGTAGCGGGGGTGGGGAGCTGTTTTTT. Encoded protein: CASSGGGELFF.

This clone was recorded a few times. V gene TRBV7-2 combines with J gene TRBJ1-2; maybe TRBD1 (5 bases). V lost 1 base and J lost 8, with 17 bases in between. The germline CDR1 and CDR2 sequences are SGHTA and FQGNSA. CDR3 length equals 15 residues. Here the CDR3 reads CASSLEWPGLGGYTF. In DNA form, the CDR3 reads TGTGCCAGCAGCTTAGAATGGCCGGGACTTGGGGGCTACACCTTC.

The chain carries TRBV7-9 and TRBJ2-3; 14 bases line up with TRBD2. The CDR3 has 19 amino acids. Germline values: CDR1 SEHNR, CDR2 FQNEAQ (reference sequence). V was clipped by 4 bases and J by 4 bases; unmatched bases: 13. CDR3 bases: TGTGCCAGCAGCTCCGACGGCTGGATGACTAGCGGGAGGGCAGATACGCAGTATTTT. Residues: CASSSDGWMTSGRADTQYF.

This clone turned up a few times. The CDR3 protein is CASSLLAGSSYNEQFF. DNA for the CDR3: TGTGCCAGCAGCTTACTAGCGGGGAGCTCCTACAATGAGCAGTTCTTC. The chain joins TRBV7-3 to TRBJ2-1, with 9 positions matching TRBD2. The length of the CDR3 is 16 residues. V gave up 2 bases and J gave up 0 bases; unmatched junction bases: 2. Germline CDR1 SGHTA, CDR2 FQGTGA. The entire variable domain, with the rest obtained from reference TRBV7-3 and TRBJ2-1, is as follows: GAGVSQTPSNKVTEKGKYVELRCDPISGHTALYWYRQSLGQGPEFLIYFQGTGAADDSGLPNDRFFAVRPEGSVSTLKIQRTERGDSAVYLCASSLLAGSSYNEQFFGPGTRLTVL.